This T cell receptor (beta chain) was retrieved from a study of T cell changes during pregnancy in multiple sclerosis (dated by TCRdb to between 2018 and 2021). About the study as a whole: In women with multiple sclerosis, the researchers looked at how the T cell repertoire shifted as pregnancy progressed.

Receptor amplification or capture employed the immunoSEQ multiplex PCR assay. TCRdb carries this immuneACCESS record with in-frame sequences only. Its versions omit some clonotypes, under half of them owing to an unresolved V gene in the studies checked, with the rest unexplained. The sample data list about 76,000 clones, and roughly 92% of these were observed just once. The ten most abundant clones make up 3.7% of the sample. On this clone: It has no known antigen specificity. The record has no base qualities; no much larger clone is one base away.

At the junction V is shortened by 2 bases and J by 0 bases, with 15 bases in between. From the cysteine through the phenylalanine, the CDR3 covers 18 amino acids. Only the CDR3 DNA stays, 54 bases, in frame from base 1. The germline V gene (reference sequence) specifies SGHKS as CDR1 and YYEKEE as CDR2. Sequencing used peripheral blood, obtained after pregnancy. This sequence was found in a female donor in good health, enrolled as a control in a pregnancy study. Rearrangement joined TRBV5-5 to TRBJ2-6; a tentative D call is TRBD2 (6 bases match). The bases are TGTGCCAGCAGCTTTGTGCTGGACTACATCTCTGGGGCCAACGTCCTGACTTTC. It specifies CASSFVLDYISGANVLTF. Joined to the reference TRBV5-5 and TRBJ2-6 proteins, this CDR3 gives the full variable domain: DAGVTQSPTHLIKTRGQQVTLRCSPISGHKSVSWYQQVLGQGPQFIFQYYEKEERGRGNFPDRFSARQFPNYSSELNVNALLLGDSALYLCASSFVLDYISGANVLTFGAGSRLTVL.